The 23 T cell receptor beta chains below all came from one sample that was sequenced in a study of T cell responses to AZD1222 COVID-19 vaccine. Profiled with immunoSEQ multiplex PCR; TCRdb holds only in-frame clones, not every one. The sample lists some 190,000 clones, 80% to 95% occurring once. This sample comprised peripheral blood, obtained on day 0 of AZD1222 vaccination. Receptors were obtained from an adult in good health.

The CDR3 nucleotides are TGTGCCAGCAGCTTAGAGGGGCATGAGCAGTTCTTC. This gives the protein CASSLEGHEQFF. This chain connects TRBV11-3 to TRBJ2-1; TRBD1 is a possible D gene (5 bases). The ends were cut back, 0 bases at V and 8 bases at J, with 5 bases in the middle. This CDR3 spans 12 amino acids. CDR1 is SGHNT and CDR2 is YENEEA in the germline V gene. Filled out from reference TRBV11-3 and TRBJ2-1, the complete variable domain reads EAGVVQSPRYKIIEKKQPVAFWCNPISGHNTLYWYLQNLGQGPELLIRYENEEAVDDSQLPKDRFSAERLKGVDSTLKIQPAELGDSAVYLCASSLEGHEQFFGPGTRLTVL.

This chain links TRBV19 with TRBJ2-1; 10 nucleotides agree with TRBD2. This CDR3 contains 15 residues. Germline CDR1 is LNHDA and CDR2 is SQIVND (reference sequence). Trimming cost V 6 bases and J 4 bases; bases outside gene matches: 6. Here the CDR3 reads CASRPTSGAYNEQFF. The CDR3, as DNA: TGTGCCAGTAGACCTACTAGCGGGGCATACAATGAGCAGTTCTTC.

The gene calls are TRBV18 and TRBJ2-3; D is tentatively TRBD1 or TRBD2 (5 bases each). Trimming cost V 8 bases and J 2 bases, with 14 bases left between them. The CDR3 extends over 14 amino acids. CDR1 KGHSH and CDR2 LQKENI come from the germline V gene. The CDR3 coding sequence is TGTGCCAGCGCGAATGAGGGGTTCACAGATACGCAGTATTTT. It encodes CASANEGFTDTQYF.

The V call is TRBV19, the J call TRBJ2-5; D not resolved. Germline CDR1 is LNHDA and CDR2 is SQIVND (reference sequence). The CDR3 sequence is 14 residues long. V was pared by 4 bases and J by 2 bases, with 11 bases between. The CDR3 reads CASSRNKGQETQYF. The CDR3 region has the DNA TGTGCCAGTAGTAGGAACAAGGGACAAGAGACCCAGTACTTC.

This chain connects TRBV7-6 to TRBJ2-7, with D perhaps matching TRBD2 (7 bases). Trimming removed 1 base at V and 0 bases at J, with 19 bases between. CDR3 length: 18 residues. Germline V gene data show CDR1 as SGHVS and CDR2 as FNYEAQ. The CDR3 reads CASSLDVGGAGISYEQYF. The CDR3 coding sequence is TGTGCCAGCAGCTTAGATGTGGGGGGGGCAGGAATCTCCTACGAGCAGTACTTC. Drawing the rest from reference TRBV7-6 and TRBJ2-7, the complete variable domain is GAGVSQSPRYKVTKRGQDVALRCDPISGHVSLYWYRQALGQGPEFLTYFNYEAQQDKSGLPNDRFSAERPEGSISTLTIQRTEQRDSAMYRCASSLDVGGAGISYEQYFGPGTRLTVT.

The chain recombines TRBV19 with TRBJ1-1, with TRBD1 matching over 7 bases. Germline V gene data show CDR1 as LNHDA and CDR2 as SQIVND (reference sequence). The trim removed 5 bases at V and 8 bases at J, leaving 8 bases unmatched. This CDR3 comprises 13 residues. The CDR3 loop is CASSGARDSEAFF. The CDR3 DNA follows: TGTGCCAGTAGTGGAGCGAGGGACAGCGAAGCTTTCTTT.

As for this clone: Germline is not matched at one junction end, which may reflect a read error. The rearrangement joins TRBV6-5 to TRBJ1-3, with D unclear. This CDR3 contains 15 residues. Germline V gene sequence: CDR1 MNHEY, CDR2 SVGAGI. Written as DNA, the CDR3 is TGTGCCAGCAGTGACTCGGTTCCCCCTGGAAACACCATATATTTT. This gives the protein CASSDSVPPGNTIYF.

CDR3 sequence: CASTGLNYGYTF. The CDR3 DNA reads as TGTGCCAGTACGGGGCTTAACTATGGCTACACCTTC. The chain carries TRBV19 and TRBJ1-2, with D possibly TRBD1 on 5 matching bases. Trimming took off 7 bases at V and 1 base at J, with 7 bases between the two ends. Germline CDR1 reads LNHDA; CDR2 reads SQIVND (reference sequence). The CDR3 is 12 amino acids.

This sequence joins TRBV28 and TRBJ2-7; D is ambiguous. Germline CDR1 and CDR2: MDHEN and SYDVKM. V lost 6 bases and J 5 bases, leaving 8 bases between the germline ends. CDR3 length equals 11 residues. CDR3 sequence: CASSPLHEQYF. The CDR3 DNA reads TGTGCCAGCAGCCCCCTCCACGAGCAGTACTTC.

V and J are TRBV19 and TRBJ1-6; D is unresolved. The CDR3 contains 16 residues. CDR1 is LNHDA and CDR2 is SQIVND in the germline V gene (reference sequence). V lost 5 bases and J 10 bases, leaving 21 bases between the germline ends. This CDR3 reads CASSPWAPPRGSPLHF. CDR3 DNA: TGTGCCAGTAGTCCCTGGGCCCCCCCCCGTGGATCACCCCTCCACTTT.

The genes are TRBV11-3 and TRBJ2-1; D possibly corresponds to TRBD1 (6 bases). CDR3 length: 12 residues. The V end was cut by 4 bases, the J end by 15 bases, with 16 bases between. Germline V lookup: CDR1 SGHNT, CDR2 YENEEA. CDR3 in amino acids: CASSSPGQIRFF. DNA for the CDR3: TGTGCCAGCAGCTCCCCCGGACAGATTCGGTTCTTC.

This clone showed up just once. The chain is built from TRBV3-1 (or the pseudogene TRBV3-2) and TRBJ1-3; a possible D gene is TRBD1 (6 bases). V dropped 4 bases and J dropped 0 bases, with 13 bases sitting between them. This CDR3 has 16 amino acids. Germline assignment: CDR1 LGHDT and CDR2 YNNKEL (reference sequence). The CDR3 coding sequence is TGTGCCAGCAGCCTTAACGGACAGTCCTCTGGAAACACCATATATTTT. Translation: CASSLNGQSSGNTIYF.

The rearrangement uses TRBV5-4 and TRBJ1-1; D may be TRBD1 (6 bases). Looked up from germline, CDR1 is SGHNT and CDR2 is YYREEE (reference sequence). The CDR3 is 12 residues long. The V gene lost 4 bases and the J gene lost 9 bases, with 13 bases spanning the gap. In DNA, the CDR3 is TGTGCCAGCAGCCCGGGGGGCCCCAAAGCTTTCTTT. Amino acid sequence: CASSPGGPKAFF.

The CDR3 loop is CASSLGLTYGYTF. In DNA, the CDR3 is TGTGCCAGCAGCTTAGGACTGACCTATGGCTACACCTTC. This chain connects TRBV11-2 to TRBJ1-2; no clear D gene. CDR1 is SGHAT and CDR2 is FQNNGV in the germline V gene. The CDR3 totals 13 residues. V was clipped by 1 base and J by 4 bases, with 7 bases between them.

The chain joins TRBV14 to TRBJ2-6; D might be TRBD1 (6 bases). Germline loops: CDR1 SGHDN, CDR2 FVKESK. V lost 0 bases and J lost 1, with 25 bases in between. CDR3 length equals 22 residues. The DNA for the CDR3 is TGTGCCAGCAGCCAAGAGCGATATCTGCAGGACAGCCTTTTTTCTGGGGCCAACGTCCTGACTTTC. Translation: CASSQERYLQDSLFSGANVLTF. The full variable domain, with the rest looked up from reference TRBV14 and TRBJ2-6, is EAGVTQFPSHSVIEKGQTVTLRCDPISGHDNLYWYRRVMGKEIKFLLHFVKESKQDESGMPNNRFLAERTGGTYSTLKVQPAELEDSGVYFCASSQERYLQDSLFSGANVLTFGAGSRLTVL.

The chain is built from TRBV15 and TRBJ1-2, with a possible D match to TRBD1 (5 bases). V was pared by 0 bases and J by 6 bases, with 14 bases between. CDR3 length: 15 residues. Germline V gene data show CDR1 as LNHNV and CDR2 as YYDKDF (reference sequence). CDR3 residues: CATSRDIGARNGYTF. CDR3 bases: TGTGCCACCAGCAGAGACATAGGGGCGCGAAATGGCTACACCTTC. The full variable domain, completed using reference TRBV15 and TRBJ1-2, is DAMVIQNPRYQVTQFGKPVTLSCSQTLNHNVMYWYQQKSSQAPKLLFHYYDKDFNNEADTPDNFQSRRPNTSFCFLDIRSPGLGDTAMYLCATSRDIGARNGYTFGSGTRLTVV.

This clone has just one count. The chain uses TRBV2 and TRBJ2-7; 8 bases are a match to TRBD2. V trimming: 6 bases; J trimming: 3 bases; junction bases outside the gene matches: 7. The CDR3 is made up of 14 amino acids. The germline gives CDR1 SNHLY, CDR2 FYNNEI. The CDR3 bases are TGTGCCAGCAGATGGAGCGGGGGCATCTACGAGCAGTACTTC. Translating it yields CASRWSGGIYEQYF.

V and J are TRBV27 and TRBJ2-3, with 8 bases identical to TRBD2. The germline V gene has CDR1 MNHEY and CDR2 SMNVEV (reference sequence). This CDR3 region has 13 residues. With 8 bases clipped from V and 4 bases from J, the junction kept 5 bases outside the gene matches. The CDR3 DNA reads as TGTGCCAGCGGGCGGGGGGTCCCAGATACGCAGTATTTT. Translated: CASGRGVPDTQYF.

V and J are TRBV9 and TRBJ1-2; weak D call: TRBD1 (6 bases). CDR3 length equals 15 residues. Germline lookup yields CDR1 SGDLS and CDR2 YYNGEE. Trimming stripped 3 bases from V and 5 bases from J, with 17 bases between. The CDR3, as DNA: TGTGCCAGCAGCGGACGCAGGGGTGGTGAATATGGCTACACCTTC. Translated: CASSGRRGGEYGYTF.

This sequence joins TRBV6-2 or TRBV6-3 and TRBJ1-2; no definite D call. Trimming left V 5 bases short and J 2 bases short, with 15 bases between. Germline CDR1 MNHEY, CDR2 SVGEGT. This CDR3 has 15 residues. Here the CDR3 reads CASSMWAGWNYGYTF. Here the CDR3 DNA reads TGTGCCAGCAGTATGTGGGCAGGCTGGAACTATGGCTACACCTTC.

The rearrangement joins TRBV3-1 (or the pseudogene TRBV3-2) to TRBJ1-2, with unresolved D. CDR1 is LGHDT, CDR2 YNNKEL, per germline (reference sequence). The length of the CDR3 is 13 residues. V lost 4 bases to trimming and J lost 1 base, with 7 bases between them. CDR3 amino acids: CASSPKGNYGYTF. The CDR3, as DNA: TGTGCCAGCAGCCCCAAGGGTAACTATGGCTACACCTTC.

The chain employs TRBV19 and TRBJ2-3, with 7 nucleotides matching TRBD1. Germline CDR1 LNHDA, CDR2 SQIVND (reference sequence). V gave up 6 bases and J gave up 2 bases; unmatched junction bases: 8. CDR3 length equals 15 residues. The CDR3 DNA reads TGTGCCAGTAGCCGTACAGGGGACCTCACAGATACGCAGTATTTT. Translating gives CASSRTGDLTDTQYF.

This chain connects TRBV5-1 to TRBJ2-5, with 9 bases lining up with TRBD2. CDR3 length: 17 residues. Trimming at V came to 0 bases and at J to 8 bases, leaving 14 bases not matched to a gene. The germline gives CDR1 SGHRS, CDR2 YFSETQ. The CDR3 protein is CASSLVQSGGPGATQYF. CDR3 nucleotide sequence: TGCGCCAGCAGCTTGGTACAAAGCGGGGGGCCCGGGGCCACCCAGTACTTC.